The 23 T cell receptor beta chains below all came from one sample that was sequenced in a study of blood T cells in healthy people across ages. Primed by a sample-barcoded 5' primer and a J-beta primer mix, a second PCR proceeded for 7 to 11 cycles. A single record per CDR3 protein comes from TCRdb applying MiXCR to the 5' RACE reads. The repertoire holds approximately 800,000 distinct CDR3 sequences, with 46% as singletons. The sequenced material came from blood. These receptors were obtained from a man aged 80 or over in good health.

On this clonotype: A junction end diverges from the germline sequence, so it may reflect a read error. The genes are TRBV28 and TRBJ2-5; D is possibly TRBD2 (6 bases). Germline V gene data show CDR1 as MDHEN and CDR2 as SYDVKM. CDR3 length: 14 amino acids. CDR3 coding DNA: TGTGCCAGCAGTTCAAGGGACTTTGGAGAGACCCGGTACTTC. Amino acids: CASSSRDFGETRYF.

In this sample, this clonotype turned up a few times. The chain links TRBV20-1 to TRBJ1-1, with 7 bases that match TRBD1. The CDR3 is 15 residues long. With 2 bases clipped from V and 0 bases from J, the junction kept 6 bases outside the gene matches. The germline gives CDR1 DFQATT, CDR2 SNEGSKA (reference sequence). The chain's CDR3 is CSARPRDRMNTEAFF. Here the CDR3 DNA reads TGCAGTGCTAGACCGAGGGACAGAATGAACACTGAAGCTTTCTTT.

This clonotype was seen only a few times. J is TRBJ2-7 and V is TRBV20-1, with D perhaps matching TRBD1 (6 bases). This CDR3 spans 14 amino acids. The germline V gene encodes CDR1 DFQATT and CDR2 SNEGSKA (reference sequence). The V gene lost 3 bases and the J gene lost 3 bases, with 15 bases spanning the gap. CDR3 sequence (DNA): TGCAGTGCTAGCCCTGGGAGAGGGGGCTACGAGCAGTACTTC. The encoded protein is CSASPGRGGYEQYF.

This clonotype was detected a few times. The chain has TRBV29-1 and TRBJ2-7; maybe TRBD2 (6 bases). Between the trimmed V and J ends, which lost 4 bases and 2 bases, there was a span of 9 bases. The CDR3 consists of 12 residues. Germline values: CDR1 SQVTM, CDR2 ANQGSEA. CDR3 DNA: TGCAGCGTTGGGAGGGAGGCCTACGAGCAGTACTTC. Protein: CSVGREAYEQYF.

This clonotype was counted between two and nine times. The rearrangement uses TRBV5-1 and TRBJ2-5, with D maybe TRBD2 (6 bases). Trimming left V 4 bases short and J 5 bases short, with 15 bases between. Germline CDR1 is SGHRS and CDR2 is YFSETQ. The CDR3 loop spans 14 amino acids. The CDR3: CASSIGTLVETQYF. The CDR3 region has the DNA TGCGCCAGCAGCATCGGGACTCTTGTCGAGACCCAGTACTTC. Filled out from reference TRBV5-1 and TRBJ2-5, the complete variable domain reads KAGVTQTPRYLIKTRGQQVTLSCSPISGHRSVSWYQQTPGQGLQFLFEYFSETQRNKGNFPGRFSGRQFSNSRSEMNVSTLELGDSALYLCASSIGTLVETQYFGPGTRLLVL.

This clonotype has only a few counts. J is TRBJ2-3 and V is TRBV5-1, with TRBD2 as a possible D gene (6 bases). Trimming shortened V by 0 bases and J by 1 base, and 15 bases separated the two germline ends. This CDR3 has 17 residues. Germline V lookup: CDR1 SGHRS, CDR2 YFSETQ. The CDR3 DNA sequence: TGCGCCAGCAGCTTGGGAGTGGCGGGACCAGGCACAGATACGCAGTATTTT. Translated: CASSLGVAGPGTDTQYF.

This clonotype occurred many times. The chain recombines TRBV3-1 with TRBJ2-3; D is perhaps TRBD2 (6 bases). CDR1 is LGHDT, CDR2 YNNKEL, per germline (reference sequence). CDR3 length: 16 residues. V lost 4 bases, J lost 0 bases, and 14 bases lay in between. The CDR3: CASSPGTFPSTDTQYF. CDR3 nucleotide sequence: TGTGCCAGCAGCCCAGGGACTTTTCCTAGCACAGATACGCAGTATTTT.

The chain recombines TRBV29-1 with TRBJ1-2, with 9 bases lining up with TRBD1. Germline-derived CDR1 and CDR2 are SQVTM and ANQGSEA. Trimming cost V 4 bases and J 6 bases; bases outside gene matches: 3. The CDR3 extends over 12 amino acids. CDR3 nucleotides: TGCAGCGTTGGTTGGGACAGGGATGGCTACACCTTC. This gives the protein CSVGWDRDGYTF.

This clonotype turned up a few times. This chain connects TRBV4-2 to TRBJ2-1; D remains unclear. Trimming cost V 4 bases and J 4 bases, with 11 bases left between them. Per the germline V gene, CDR1 is LGHNA and CDR2 is YNFKEQ. CDR3 length: 14 amino acids. CDR3 residues: CASSLSDGYNEQFF. The DNA of the CDR3 is TGTGCCAGCAGCCTATCCGACGGGTACAATGAGCAGTTCTTC.

This clonotype was seen only once. The gene calls are TRBV7-2 and TRBJ2-2; no clear D gene. Germline assignment: CDR1 SGHTA and CDR2 FQGNSA. V lost 2 bases and J lost 8, with 9 bases in between. The CDR3 consists of 13 residues. The CDR3 region is CASSLPRRGELFF. The CDR3, as DNA: TGTGCCAGCAGCTTACCGCGAAGGGGGGAGCTGTTTTTT.

This clonotype came up a few times. The chain has TRBV9 and TRBJ2-1; 8 bases align to TRBD2. Germline CDR1 reads SGDLS; CDR2 reads YYNGEE. CDR3 length: 15 amino acids. Unmatched junction bases numbered 7, after V lost 2 bases and J lost 6 bases. The CDR3 loop reads CASSVREGSFNEQFF. DNA for the CDR3: TGTGCCAGCAGCGTCCGGGAGGGCTCGTTCAATGAGCAGTTCTTC.

This clonotype was counted a single time. The V call is TRBV20-1, the J call TRBJ2-7; 10 bases match TRBD2. This CDR3 contains 16 residues. CDR1 is DFQATT and CDR2 is SNEGSKA in the germline V gene (reference sequence). V dropped 5 bases and J dropped 3; count of bases not matched to a gene: 13. The CDR3 is CSARPPIAGGHYEQYF. Written as DNA, the CDR3 is TGCAGTGCTCGGCCCCCCATAGCGGGAGGTCACTACGAGCAGTACTTC.

The sample holds many counts of this clonotype. This chain connects TRBV7-8 to TRBJ1-2, with 7 bases lining up with TRBD1. This CDR3 is built from 14 residues. The V gene's germline CDR1 is SGHVS and CDR2 FQNEAQ. The V segment lost 3 bases and the J segment 8 bases; nucleotides outside the gene matches: 9. The CDR3 is CASSFAGGVEGYTF. The CDR3 nucleotides read TGTGCCAGCAGCTTCGCAGGGGGTGTGGAGGGCTACACCTTC.

The chain combines TRBV7-2 with TRBJ2-3, with D possibly TRBD1 on 5 matching bases. The CDR3 totals 16 residues. Trimming took off 6 bases at V and 3 bases at J, with 19 bases between the two ends. The germline V gene encodes CDR1 SGHTA and CDR2 FQGNSA. The CDR3 region is CASSPFLPQGTDTQYF. Here the CDR3 DNA reads TGTGCCAGCAGTCCCTTTTTACCTCAGGGAACAGATACGCAGTATTTT.

The chain combines TRBV28 with TRBJ2-7; TRBD2 might be the D (5 bases). The CDR3 contains 14 residues. Germline CDR1 MDHEN, CDR2 SYDVKM. With 8 bases removed from V and 2 bases from J, the gap between germline ends came to 16 bases. The DNA of the CDR3 is TGTGCCAGCGGTAGGAGCGGAGTAACCTACGAGCAGTACTTC. Translating gives CASGRSGVTYEQYF.

This clonotype was picked up a small number of times. This chain uses TRBV21-1 with TRBJ1-1; the table's TRBD1 call for D was not verified on the DNA. TRBV21-1 is flagged as a pseudogene. The CDR3 is 15 amino acids. The CDR3 spells CASSNRGGVSTEAFF. CDR3 nucleotide sequence: TGTGCCAGCAGCAACCGAGGGGGGGTCAGCACTGAAGCTTTCTTT.

This clonotype was counted a single time. The chain is built from TRBV10-3 and TRBJ2-3; 9 nucleotides match TRBD2. Germline values: CDR1 ENHRY, CDR2 SYGVKD. With V trimmed by 5 bases and J by 2 bases, 5 bases remained unmatched. The CDR3 spans 15 residues. The CDR3 DNA is TGTGCCATCAGTCCTAGCGGGGAGAACACAGATACGCAGTATTTT. It is translated as CAISPSGENTDTQYF.

The table lists this clonotype with a few counts. The chain uses TRBV9 and TRBJ2-1, with 7 positions matching TRBD2. The CDR3 runs 14 residues. J was trimmed by 9 bases and V by 0 bases; bases with no gene match: 6. Per germline, CDR1 SGDLS and CDR2 YYNGEE. The CDR3 is CASSVAPSGGEQFF. The CDR3 DNA sequence: TGTGCCAGCAGCGTAGCCCCTAGCGGAGGTGAGCAGTTCTTC.

The rearrangement uses TRBV9 and TRBJ1-2; 8 bases map to TRBD1. V gave up 6 bases and J gave up 4 bases; unmatched junction bases: 2. Germline CDR1 and CDR2: SGDLS and YYNGEE. The CDR3 sequence is 12 residues long. CDR3 sequence (DNA): TGTGCCAGCAAGGACAGGGTCTATGGCTACACCTTC. It is translated as CASKDRVYGYTF.

This clonotype has at least ten counts. The V call is TRBV9, the J call TRBJ2-1; 11 positions match TRBD2. V was clipped by 0 bases and J by 9 bases; unmatched bases: 8. The length of the CDR3 is 16 residues. Germline V gene lookup returns CDR1 SGDLS and CDR2 YYNGEE. CDR3 in DNA: TGTGCCAGCAGCGTAGAGGGACTAGCGGCTAGAGGTGAGCAGTTCTTC. It encodes CASSVEGLAARGEQFF.

The chain uses TRBV12-3 or TRBV12-4 and TRBJ1-6; 8 nucleotides agree with TRBD1. With V trimmed by 6 bases and J by 8 bases, 9 bases remained unmatched. The CDR3 loop spans 15 amino acids. CDR3 sequence: CASRKTGVLDSPLHF. For the CDR3, the DNA is TGTGCCAGCAGGAAGACAGGGGTACTGGATTCACCCCTCCACTTT.

V and J are TRBV20-1 and TRBJ1-4; 7 nucleotides match TRBD1. CDR3 length: 15 residues. The ends lost 6 bases at V and 8 bases at J; junction bases unmatched: 15. Germline V gives CDR1 DFQATT, CDR2 SNEGSKA (reference sequence). CDR3: CSATRQGGPGEKLFF. The DNA for the CDR3 is TGCAGTGCAACGCGACAGGGAGGGCCGGGGGAAAAACTGTTTTTT.

This chain links TRBV30 with TRBJ2-7, with D possibly called TRBD1 or TRBD2 (6 bases each). Germline CDR1 is GTSNPN and CDR2 is SVGIG (reference sequence). V was cut by 1 base and J by 2 bases, with 12 bases left in between. This CDR3 has 14 amino acids. The DNA of the CDR3 is TGTGCCTGGAGTGCCCCCGGGGGCCCCTACGAGCAGTACTTC. Translation: CAWSAPGGPYEQYF. The variable domain in full, with the rest retrieved from reference TRBV30 and TRBJ2-7, is SQTIHQWPATLVQPVGSPLSLECTVEGTSNPNLYWYRQAAGRGLQLLFYSVGIGQISSEVPQNLSASRPQDRQFILSSKKLLLSDSGFYLCAWSAPGGPYEQYFGPGTRLTVT.